These 2 T cell receptor beta chains were all obtained from the same sample, sequenced in a study of blood T cell repertoires in COVID-19 (dated by TCRdb to 2018 to 2020). The library was obtained by the immunoSEQ multiplex PCR assay. The source is immuneACCESS, and TCRdb retained only in-frame sequences with V and J called. Part of the clones is not carried over; for the studies checked, unresolved V genes explain less than half of this, and the remainder is unexplained. The sample table contains 200,000 to 250,000 clones; only one count was recorded for over 75% of them. The top ten clonotypes cover around a tenth of the sample. Sample: peripheral blood. Receptors originate from a middle-aged man with COVID-19, enrolled during active disease.

The chain joins TRBV5-4 to TRBJ1-6; the D gene is possibly TRBD1 (6 bases). CDR1 and CDR2 (germline): SGHNT, YYREEE (reference sequence). CDR3 length equals 17 residues. V was pared by 2 bases and J by 3 bases, with 15 bases between. This CDR3 is CASSLLPGTNYNSPLHF. In nucleotides, the CDR3 is TGTGCCAGCAGCTTACTACCCGGGACAAACTATAATTCACCCCTCCACTTT.

The chain uses TRBV30 and TRBJ1-1; 8 bases align to TRBD1. The CDR3 contains 14 residues. Trimming cost V 5 bases and J 1 base; bases outside gene matches: 6. Germline V gives CDR1 GTSNPN, CDR2 SVGIG (reference sequence). CDR3 in amino acids: CAWEAGGANTEAFF. The CDR3 DNA reads as TGTGCCTGGGAGGCAGGGGGCGCGAACACTGAAGCTTTCTTT.